This T cell receptor (beta chain) was identified in a study of post-analysis software for immune sequencing data. Across the study: As for disease course, relapsing-remitting, secondary progressive and progressive-relapsing multiple sclerosis were all included.

In regard to this clonotype: Its antigen is as yet unknown.

V was trimmed by 5 bases and J by 0 bases, leaving 11 bases between them. CDR1 and CDR2 from the germline V gene are SGHTA and FQGTGA. This CDR3 is built from 14 residues. Incorporated into the TCR beta cDNA libraries were unique molecular identifiers, which served to reduce PCR and sequencing biases. Input of about 0.9 to 10 million T cells yielded some 500,000 cDNA molecules. TCRdb reprocessed the PCR reads via MiXCR and lists one record per CDR3 protein. The table lists hundreds of thousands of distinct CDR3 sequences, 55% to 70% of them singletons, with about 10% in the top ten. General observations from the study: Pronounced co-clustering by F measure was evident among identically batched samples. In patients, about five TRBV segments were more frequent than in controls, with TRBV5-6, TRBV5-1 and TRBV20-1 among them.

Material: blood. The chain employs TRBV7-3 and TRBJ2-7, with unresolved D. The receptor comes from a girl aged 2-9 years with multiple sclerosis. CDR3: CASSASPSSYEQYF. The CDR3 DNA reads TGTGCCAGCAGCGCAAGCCCGAGCTCCTACGAGCAGTACTTC.